The 28 T cell receptor beta chains in this list originate from one sample, sequenced in a study of shared clonotypes between healthy human individuals. The naive CD8 subset, CD45RO-negative cells positively selected for CCR7, excluded terminally differentiated effector memory CD45RA+ cells. Assay used: immunoSEQ multiplex PCR; TCRdb lists only in-frame clones, some missing. The sample yields around 2.1 million clones, approximately 94% seen once. Source material: naive CD8+ T cells from PBMCs. The receptors stem from a man aged 18 to 30 in good health. Some clones in this sample may be carry-over from other donors' samples.

The chain employs TRBV9 and TRBJ2-1, with D possibly matching TRBD1 (6 bases). This CDR3 has 17 residues. Trimming cost V 4 bases and J 8 bases, with 25 bases left between them. Germline V CDR1 and CDR2: SGDLS, YYNGEE. The CDR3 DNA sequence: TGTGCCAGCAGCTCGAGGCCACTAAGGGGGACCGGACATGAGCAGTTCTTC. Residues: CASSSRPLRGTGHEQFF.

The chain combines TRBV5-6 with TRBJ1-5, with D uncertain. Germline V CDR1 and CDR2: SGHDT, YYEEEE. The V and J ends lost 4 bases and 7 bases respectively, with 21 bases between them. The CDR3 loop spans 16 amino acids. DNA for the CDR3: TGTGCCAGCAGCCCCTGGGTAGGTCGGGCGGGCCAGCCCCAGCATTTT. Translation: CASSPWVGRAGQPQHF.

The genes are TRBV7-8 and TRBJ1-1; D might be TRBD1 (5 bases). The CDR3 is made up of 13 amino acids. V dropped 0 bases and J dropped 8 bases, with 10 bases sitting between them. Germline V gives CDR1 SGHVS, CDR2 FQNEAQ. The CDR3 loop reads CASSLARGSEAFF. CDR3 nucleotides: TGTGCCAGCAGCTTAGCAAGGGGCTCAGAAGCTTTCTTT.

This rearrangement joins TRBV2 to TRBJ2-1; D ambiguous. The CDR3 is 12 residues long. Germline assignment: CDR1 SNHLY and CDR2 FYNNEI. V lost 3 bases, J lost 6 bases, and 6 bases lay in between. Written as DNA, the CDR3 is TGTGCCAGCAGTGAGGCAACCAATGAGCAGTTCTTC. This sequence encodes CASSEATNEQFF. The full variable domain, its missing parts supplied by reference TRBV2 and TRBJ2-1, is EPEVTQTPSHQVTQMGQEVILRCVPISNHLYFYWYRQILGQKVEFLVSFYNNEISEKSEIFDDQFSVERPDGSNFTLKIRSTKLEDSAMYFCASSEATNEQFFGPGTRLTVL.

The J gene is TRBJ1-1, the V gene TRBV16; no definite D call. Trimming left V 2 bases short and J 1 base short, with 17 bases between. The CDR3 is 17 amino acids. Germline CDR1 reads KGHSY; CDR2 reads FQNENV. CDR3 in DNA: TGTGCCAGCAGCCAAGGGTCCTCGATGCGGGAGAACACTGAAGCTTTCTTT. It yields the protein CASSQGSSMRENTEAFF.

Points on this clone: The sample holds other DNA sequences that translate to the same CDR3. The V call is TRBV11-2, the J call TRBJ2-1, with a tentative D call TRBD2 (6 bases). Germline V gives CDR1 SGHAT, CDR2 FQNNGV. V gave up 3 bases and J gave up 9 bases, with 6 bases separating them. The CDR3 runs 11 residues. This CDR3 reads CASSLEGEQFF. The CDR3 DNA follows: TGTGCCAGCAGCTTGGAGGGTGAGCAGTTCTTC.

The rearrangement links TRBV5-8 to TRBJ2-1, with TRBD1 identical over 8 bases. Germline trimming cut 3 bases from V and 4 bases from J; bases unmatched to any gene: 6. Germline V gene lookup returns CDR1 SGHTS and CDR2 YDEGEE. The CDR3 has 15 residues. In nucleotides, the CDR3 is TGTGCCAGCAGCTCCGGACAGGGAAAATACAATGAGCAGTTCTTC. This codes for CASSSGQGKYNEQFF. Based on the CDR3 plus reference TRBV5-8 and TRBJ2-1, the full variable domain is EAGVTQSPTHLIKTRGQQATLRCSPISGHTSVYWYQQALGLGLQFLLWYDEGEERNRGNFPPRFSGRQFPNYSSELNVNALELEDSALYLCASSSGQGKYNEQFFGPGTRLTVL.

The chain links TRBV10-3 to TRBJ1-1, with a weak D call TRBD1 (5 bases). Germline V lookup: CDR1 ENHRY, CDR2 SYGVKD. V was trimmed by 5 bases and J by 1 base, leaving 11 bases between them. The CDR3 runs 14 residues. In DNA, the CDR3 is TGTGCCATCAGTAAGGGACGGGAGAACACTGAAGCTTTCTTT. Its protein product is CAISKGRENTEAFF.

With respect to this clone: Within the sample, other DNA sequences also encode this same CDR3. CDR3 sequence (DNA): TGTGCCAGCAGTTTCAGGGACAGGGGCGAGACCCAGTACTTC. It codes for CASSFRDRGETQYF. The V and J genes are TRBV27 and TRBJ2-5, with TRBD1 matching over 10 bases. This CDR3 region has 14 residues. CDR1 and CDR2 (germline): MNHEY, SMNVEV (reference sequence). With V trimmed by 3 bases and J by 5 bases, 3 bases remained unmatched.

This clone was observed once. The chain uses TRBV7-2 and TRBJ2-7, with 11 bases aligning to TRBD2. CDR3 size: 18 residues. V was pared by 0 bases and J by 2 bases, with 9 bases of the junction left unmatched. CDR1 and CDR2 from the germline V gene are SGHTA and FQGNSA. The DNA for the CDR3 is TGTGCCAGCAGCTTAGCGGGGAGGACTAGCGGGTATGCCTACGAGCAGTACTTC. Its translation: CASSLAGRTSGYAYEQYF.

CDR3 DNA sequence: TGCAGTGCTAAGGCGGGGAATGAGCAGTTCTTC. This codes for CSAKAGNEQFF. The V gene is TRBV20-1, the J gene TRBJ2-1; possible D gene TRBD2, 6 bases. This CDR3 has 11 amino acids. Germline V gene sequence: CDR1 DFQATT, CDR2 SNEGSKA (reference sequence). Trimming left V 4 bases short and J 7 bases short, with 8 bases between.

The chain combines TRBV4-1 with TRBJ2-7, with a tentative D call TRBD1 (5 bases). V was trimmed by 0 bases and J by 2 bases, leaving 11 bases between them. The germline CDR1 and CDR2 sequences are MGHRA and YSYEKL. The CDR3 covers 15 residues. The DNA of the CDR3 is TGCGCCAGCAGCCAAGATCTAACAGGAGCCTACGAGCAGTACTTC. It encodes CASSQDLTGAYEQYF.

The chain uses TRBV10-3 and TRBJ1-1; D possibly corresponds to TRBD1 (6 bases). The germline V gene has CDR1 ENHRY and CDR2 SYGVKD. The CDR3 spans 12 residues. V was shortened by 10 bases and J by 4 bases, with 13 bases between the two germline ends. CDR3 loop: CATYRDPTEAFF. For the CDR3, the DNA is TGTGCCACCTACAGGGACCCCACTGAAGCTTTCTTT.

For this clone: Additional DNA sequences in this sample encode the identical CDR3. The chain combines TRBV5-1 with TRBJ1-2; 12 bases are shared with TRBD1. V shed 4 bases and J 6 bases; nucleotides not matched to a gene: 7. Germline values: CDR1 SGHRS, CDR2 YFSETQ. The CDR3 totals 15 residues. The CDR3 sequence is CASSLGTGGIDGYTF. CDR3 in DNA: TGCGCCAGCAGCCTAGGGACAGGGGGCATTGATGGCTACACCTTC.

The V and J genes are TRBV9 and TRBJ2-3, with D perhaps TRBD2 (6 bases). Trimming took off 0 bases at V and 4 bases at J, with 12 bases between the two ends. CDR1 and CDR2 from the germline V gene are SGDLS and YYNGEE. CDR3 length: 15 residues. Written as DNA, the CDR3 is TGTGCCAGCAGCGTAGGTAGCGGCCTCGCAGATACGCAGTATTTT. It translates to CASSVGSGLADTQYF. The full variable domain, in which reference TRBV9 and TRBJ2-3 provide the parts outside the CDR3, is DSGVTQTPKHLITATGQRVTLRCSPRSGDLSVYWYQQSLDQGLQFLIQYYNGEERAKGNILERFSAQQFPDLHSELNLSSLELGDSALYFCASSVGSGLADTQYFGPGTRLTVL.

The chain recombines TRBV29-1 with TRBJ2-5, with 10 bases matching TRBD2. CDR1 is SQVTM and CDR2 is ANQGSEA in the germline V gene. The CDR3 extends over 18 amino acids. The V segment lost 2 bases and the J segment 0 bases; nucleotides outside the gene matches: 12. The CDR3 DNA reads TGCAGCGTTGAATTTCGGATCACTAGCGGGACCAACCAAGAGACCCAGTACTTC. Its protein is CSVEFRITSGTNQETQYF.

This chain links TRBV10-3 with TRBJ2-7; D might be TRBD1 (6 bases). The V end lost 2 bases, the J end lost 5 bases, and 13 bases lay between the germline ends. Germline CDR1 is ENHRY and CDR2 is SYGVKD. The CDR3 is made up of 14 amino acids. The CDR3 DNA reads TGTGCCATCAGTGAGGTGGGAGCAGGGGACGAGCAGTACTTC. It encodes CAISEVGAGDEQYF.

The V and J genes are TRBV18 and TRBJ2-1; 10 positions match TRBD2. The CDR3 runs 17 residues. With 0 bases clipped from V and 2 bases from J, the junction kept 4 bases outside the gene matches. The germline V gene encodes CDR1 KGHSH and CDR2 LQKENI. The CDR3 reads CASSPPHLAGAYNEQFF. As DNA, the CDR3 is TGTGCCAGCTCACCACCGCATCTAGCGGGGGCCTACAATGAGCAGTTCTTC.

V gene TRBV5-1 combines with J gene TRBJ2-3; 9 nucleotides match TRBD2. The length of the CDR3 is 16 residues. Germline CDR1 and CDR2: SGHRS and YFSETQ. The V gene end was trimmed by 5 bases and the J gene end by 2 bases; junction bases not matched to a gene: 9. CDR3 sequence (DNA): TGCGCCAGCAGAAATGGGGCGGGAGGGACCACAGATACGCAGTATTTT. This encodes CASRNGAGGTTDTQYF.

This chain connects TRBV13 to TRBJ2-7; 8 nucleotides match TRBD2. Germline loops: CDR1 PRHDT, CDR2 FYEKMQ (reference sequence). Unmatched junction bases numbered 10, after V lost 5 bases and J lost 4 bases. The CDR3 runs to 15 residues. Here the CDR3 DNA reads TGTGCCAGCAGCCTTGGGGGTAGCGGGGCTTACGAGCAGTACTTC. Its translation is CASSLGGSGAYEQYF.

V gene TRBV11-2 combines with J gene TRBJ1-2; TRBD1 agrees at 7 bases. V was clipped by 3 bases and J by 3 bases; unmatched bases: 7. This CDR3 spans 15 amino acids. CDR1 is SGHAT and CDR2 is FQNNGV in the germline V gene. CDR3 residues: CASSFGGGADYGYTF. The DNA for the CDR3 is TGTGCCAGCAGCTTTGGAGGGGGCGCCGACTATGGCTACACCTTC.

Of note for this clone: The same CDR3 can be traced to other DNA sequences in this sample. The V gene is TRBV27, the J gene TRBJ1-5; perhaps TRBD1 as D (5 bases). The CDR3 sequence is 14 residues long. V gave up 3 bases and J gave up 4 bases, with 10 bases separating them. Germline CDR1 reads MNHEY; CDR2 reads SMNVEV (reference sequence). This CDR3 is CASSFRAPNQPQHF. CDR3 in DNA: TGTGCCAGCAGTTTCAGGGCTCCAAATCAGCCCCAGCATTTT.

This chain connects TRBV10-3 to TRBJ1-1; D not resolved. Trimming cost V 10 bases and J 1 base, with 13 bases left between them. Germline CDR1 ENHRY, CDR2 SYGVKD. CDR3 length: 13 amino acids. The CDR3 bases are TGTGCCAGCACCAATAGGGCGAACACTGAAGCTTTCTTT. Encoded protein: CASTNRANTEAFF.

V is TRBV5-4 and J is TRBJ2-3, with 7 bases fitting TRBD2. CDR3 length: 17 residues. J gave up 2 bases and V 4 bases, and 13 bases lay outside the gene matches. The germline CDR1 and CDR2 sequences are SGHNT and YYREEE (reference sequence). CDR3 in DNA: TGTGCCAGCAGCCCCTTCCTAGCGGAACTTCCCACAGATACGCAGTATTTT. Its translation: CASSPFLAELPTDTQYF.

The rearrangement links TRBV10-3 to TRBJ1-2, with D uncertain. The V gene lost 3 bases and the J gene lost 2 bases, with 10 bases spanning the gap. The CDR3 is 14 residues long. Per germline, CDR1 ENHRY and CDR2 SYGVKD. The CDR3 coding sequence is TGTGCCATCAGTGAAAGCCTTGGGAACTATGGCTACACCTTC. Protein sequence: CAISESLGNYGYTF.

On this clone itself: Other DNA sequences in the sample encode the same CDR3. The chain uses TRBV6-1 and TRBJ2-7; possibly TRBD1 for D (5 bases). CDR1 is MNHNS, CDR2 SASEGT, per germline. This CDR3 contains 13 residues. V lost 6 bases and J 0 bases, leaving 9 bases between the germline ends. The CDR3 nucleotides are TGTGCCAGCAGGGGGCTTAGCTCCTACGAGCAGTACTTC. Translating it yields CASRGLSSYEQYF.

The chain recombines TRBV7-9 with TRBJ1-4, with TRBD1 identical over 10 bases. From germline, CDR1 is SEHNR and CDR2 FQNEAQ (reference sequence). The ends lost 5 bases at V and 5 bases at J; junction bases unmatched: 5. The CDR3 sequence is 15 residues long. The CDR3 is CASSPGQGLNEKLFF. CDR3 in DNA: TGTGCCAGCAGCCCGGGACAGGGGCTAAATGAAAAACTGTTTTTT.

Concerning this clone itself: One junction end does not reproduce the germline sequence, and a read error may be involved. V is TRBV28 and J is TRBJ2-7, with 7 bases aligning to TRBD2. The germline gives CDR1 MDHEN, CDR2 SYDVKM. The CDR3 is made up of 14 amino acids. CDR3 sequence reads: CASSILPGRSVGDF. Here the CDR3 DNA reads TGTGCCAGCAGTATTCTCCCCGGGAGGTCTGTCGGGGACTTC.